This passage covers 10 T cell receptor beta chains from one sample sequenced in a study of healthy donors' naive CD4 and CD8 T cells. A linear amplification protocol produced the TCR libraries from 400 to 550 ng of total RNA. TCRdb recomputed calls from the reads with MiXCR, one row per CDR3 protein. Counted here are 200,000 or so distinct CDR3 sequences, 65% to 75% occurring once; the ten biggest clones make up 2% to 2.5%. The sample consisted of naive CD4+ and CD8+ T cells sorted from blood, pooled from several donors. These receptors all come from a pool of human donors in good health; the sample pools cells from several healthy donors.

The chain uses TRBV6-5 and TRBJ2-7; 9 bases line up with TRBD1. The germline gives CDR1 MNHEY, CDR2 SVGAGI. Trimming took 6 bases from V and 4 from J; bases not matched to a gene: 10. The length of the CDR3 is 15 residues. The DNA for the CDR3 is TGTGCCAGCAGCCCAAGTACAGGGGGCAGGTACGAGCAGTACTTC. Amino acids: CASSPSTGGRYEQYF.

J is TRBJ2-1 and V is TRBV11-2; D is tentatively TRBD1 or TRBD2 (5 bases each). V lost 1 base, J lost 0 bases, and 34 bases lay in between. There are 24 residues in the CDR3. The V gene's germline CDR1 is SGHAT and CDR2 FQNNGV. The CDR3 protein is CASSLVGTVEESPSGPRSYNEQFF. CDR3 coding DNA: TGTGCCAGCAGCTTAGTTGGGACGGTTGAGGAGAGCCCCTCTGGTCCCCGCTCCTACAATGAGCAGTTCTTC.

This rearrangement joins TRBV6-5 to TRBJ2-5; D unresolved. The CDR3 is made up of 15 amino acids. V lost 6 bases to trimming and J lost 1 base, with 15 bases between them. Germline CDR1 MNHEY, CDR2 SVGAGI. CDR3 sequence reads: CASRNSGRSQETQYF. The CDR3 bases are TGTGCCAGCAGGAACTCTGGGCGGAGCCAAGAGACCCAGTACTTC.

The chain uses TRBV10-3 and TRBJ1-5, with no clear D. Germline V gene data show CDR1 as ENHRY and CDR2 as SYGVKD. CDR3 length: 15 residues. V was clipped by 3 bases and J by 0 bases, with 9 bases between them. CDR3 nucleotides: TGTGCCATCAGTGACGGAAAGGATAGCAATCAGCCCCAGCATTTT. Amino acids: CAISDGKDSNQPQHF.

The chain has TRBV5-1 and TRBJ2-1; 7 positions agree with TRBD2. V trimming: 4 bases; J trimming: 8 bases; junction bases outside the gene matches: 9. Germline V gene lookup returns CDR1 SGHRS and CDR2 YFSETQ. The CDR3 has 14 amino acids. CDR3 in DNA: TGCGCCAGCAGCCCGAGGACTAGTCGTTATGAGCAGTTCTTC. This encodes CASSPRTSRYEQFF. Combining the CDR3 with reference TRBV5-1 and TRBJ2-1 gives the whole variable domain KAGVTQTPRYLIKTRGQQVTLSCSPISGHRSVSWYQQTPGQGLQFLFEYFSETQRNKGNFPGRFSGRQFSNSRSEMNVSTLELGDSALYLCASSPRTSRYEQFFGPGTRLTVL.

This clonotype was recorded once. The chain carries TRBV19 and TRBJ1-5, with 7 bases aligning to TRBD1. This CDR3 region has 16 residues. Germline CDR1 reads LNHDA; CDR2 reads SQIVND (reference sequence). After removal of 5 bases from V and 5 bases from J, the junction contained 12 bases not matched to a gene. The CDR3 coding sequence is TGTGCCAGTAGTCCAATAGATCGGGACAGATATCAGCCCCAGCATTTT. Encoded protein: CASSPIDRDRYQPQHF.

This clonotype showed up many times. V is TRBV19 and J is TRBJ2-7, with TRBD1 matching over 7 bases. CDR1 is LNHDA, CDR2 SQIVND, per germline (reference sequence). J gave up 2 bases and V 9 bases, and 7 bases lay outside the gene matches. The CDR3 sequence is 13 residues long. Here the CDR3 reads CASSPGTAYEQYF. CDR3 sequence (DNA): TGTGCCAGCAGTCCCGGGACAGCCTACGAGCAGTACTTC.

This CDR3 is CSVALRLAENNEQFF. The CDR3 DNA sequence: TGCAGCGTTGCCCTGAGACTAGCGGAAAACAATGAGCAGTTCTTC. The chain employs TRBV29-1 and TRBJ2-1; TRBD2 agrees at 9 bases. The CDR3 covers 15 residues. With 4 bases clipped from V and 5 bases from J, the junction kept 9 bases outside the gene matches. Per germline, CDR1 SQVTM and CDR2 ANQGSEA.

The V and J genes are TRBV29-1 and TRBJ2-7; TRBD2 matches 9 bases. V lost 5 bases, J lost 4 bases, and 6 bases stayed unmatched. CDR1 is SQVTM and CDR2 is ANQGSEA in the germline V gene. The CDR3 spans 13 residues. The CDR3 nucleotides are TGCAGCGTTACCCCGGGACTAGCTTACGAGCAGTACTTC. Its protein is CSVTPGLAYEQYF.

Only one count was recorded for this clonotype. V and J are TRBV6-1 and TRBJ2-7; TRBD1 might be the D (6 bases). The V gene's germline CDR1 is MNHNS and CDR2 SASEGT. Trimming removed 4 bases at V and 2 bases at J, with 12 bases between. The CDR3 is made up of 14 amino acids. CDR3 sequence (DNA): TGTGCCAGCAGTGTGACCGGGACAACCTACGAGCAGTACTTC. Residues: CASSVTGTTYEQYF.